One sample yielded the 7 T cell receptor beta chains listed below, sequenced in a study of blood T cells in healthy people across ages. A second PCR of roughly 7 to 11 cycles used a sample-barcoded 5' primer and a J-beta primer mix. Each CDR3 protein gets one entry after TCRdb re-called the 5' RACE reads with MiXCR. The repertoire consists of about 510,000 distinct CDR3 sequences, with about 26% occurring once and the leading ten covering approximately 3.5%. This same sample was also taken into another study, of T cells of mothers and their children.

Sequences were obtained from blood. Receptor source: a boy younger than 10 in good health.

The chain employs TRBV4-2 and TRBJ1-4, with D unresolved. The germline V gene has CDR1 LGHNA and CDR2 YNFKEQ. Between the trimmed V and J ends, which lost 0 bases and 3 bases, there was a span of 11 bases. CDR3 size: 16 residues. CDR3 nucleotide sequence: TGTGCCAGCAGCCAAGAGGCTCCTCCATCTAATGAAAAACTGTTTTTT. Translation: CASSQEAPPSNEKLFF.

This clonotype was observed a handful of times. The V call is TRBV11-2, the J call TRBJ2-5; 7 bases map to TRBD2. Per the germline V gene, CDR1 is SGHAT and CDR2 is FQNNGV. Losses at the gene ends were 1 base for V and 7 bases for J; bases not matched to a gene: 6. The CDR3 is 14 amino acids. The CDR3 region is CASSLVTSDGTQYF. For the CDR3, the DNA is TGTGCCAGCAGCTTAGTCACTAGCGATGGGACCCAGTACTTC.

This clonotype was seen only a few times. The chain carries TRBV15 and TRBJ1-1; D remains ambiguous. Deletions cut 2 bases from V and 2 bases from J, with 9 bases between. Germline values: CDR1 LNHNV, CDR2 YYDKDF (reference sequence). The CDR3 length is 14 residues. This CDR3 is CATSRPTLNTEAFF. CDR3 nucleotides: TGTGCCACCAGCAGACCGACACTCAACACTGAAGCTTTCTTT.

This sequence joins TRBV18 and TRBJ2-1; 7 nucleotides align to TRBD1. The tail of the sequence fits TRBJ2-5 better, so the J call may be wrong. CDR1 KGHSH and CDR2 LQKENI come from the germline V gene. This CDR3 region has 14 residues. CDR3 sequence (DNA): TGTGCCAGCTCACCCCCAGACAGGGCAGAGACCCAGTACTTC. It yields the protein CASSPPDRAETQYF.

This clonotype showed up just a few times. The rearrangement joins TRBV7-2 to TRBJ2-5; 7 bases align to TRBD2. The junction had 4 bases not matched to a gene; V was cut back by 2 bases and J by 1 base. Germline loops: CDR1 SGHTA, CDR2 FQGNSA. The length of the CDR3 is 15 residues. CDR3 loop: CASSLTAGFQETQYF. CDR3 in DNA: TGTGCCAGCAGCTTAACAGCGGGGTTCCAAGAGACCCAGTACTTC.

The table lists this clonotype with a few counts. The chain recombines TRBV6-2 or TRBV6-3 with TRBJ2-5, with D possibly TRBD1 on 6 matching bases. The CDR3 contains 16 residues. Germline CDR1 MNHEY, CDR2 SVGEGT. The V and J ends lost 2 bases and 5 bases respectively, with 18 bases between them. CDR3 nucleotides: TGTGCCAGCAGTTACGCTAAGGGACAAGCCTCGGAGACCCAGTACTTC. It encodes CASSYAKGQASETQYF.

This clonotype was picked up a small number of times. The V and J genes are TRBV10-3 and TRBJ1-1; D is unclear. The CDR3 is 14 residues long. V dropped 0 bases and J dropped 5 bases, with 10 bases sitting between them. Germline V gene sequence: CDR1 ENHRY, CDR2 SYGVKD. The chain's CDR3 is CAISESLQGTEAFF. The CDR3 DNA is TGTGCCATCAGTGAGTCCCTTCAAGGTACTGAAGCTTTCTTT.